The 10 T cell receptor beta chains listed next were all sequenced from one sample in a study of blood T cell repertoires in COVID-19. Libraries were prepared by immunoSEQ multiplex PCR; TCRdb keeps only in-frame clonotypes and omits some of them. The profile covers 300,000 to 500,000 clones, with around nine tenths appearing a single time and over 0.9% taken by the ten largest. Input material: PBMCs or T cells enriched from blood (not recorded which). The receptors derive from a woman aged 30 to 39 with acute COVID-19.

This sequence joins TRBV27 and TRBJ2-1; TRBD1 matches at 9 bases. The CDR3 loop spans 16 amino acids. Germline V gene sequence: CDR1 MNHEY, CDR2 SMNVEV (reference sequence). The V segment lost 7 bases and the J segment 5 bases; nucleotides outside the gene matches: 12. The CDR3 region is CASTKLPGQGNNEQFF. In DNA form, the CDR3 reads TGTGCCAGCACCAAATTGCCGGGACAGGGTAACAATGAGCAGTTCTTC.

V gene TRBV7-2 combines with J gene TRBJ1-1, with TRBD1 as a possible D gene (5 bases). This CDR3 is built from 15 residues. The germline V and J ends were trimmed by 5 bases and 1 base, with 14 bases remaining between them. Germline CDR1 is SGHTA and CDR2 is FQGNSA. CDR3 amino acids: CASSPTRATNTEAFF. The CDR3 DNA is TGTGCCAGCAGCCCCACCAGGGCAACGAACACTGAAGCTTTCTTT. The whole variable domain, remainder taken from reference TRBV7-2 and TRBJ1-1, is GAGVSQSPSNKVTEKGKDVELRCDPISGHTALYWYRQSLGQGLEFLIYFQGNSAPDKSGLPSDRFSAERTGGSVSTLTIQRTQQEDSAVYLCASSPTRATNTEAFFGQGTRLTVV.

CDR3: CSASVDRGNTIYF. CDR3 nucleotides: TGCAGTGCTAGTGTGGACAGAGGAAACACCATATATTTT. The V call is TRBV20-1, the J call TRBJ1-3, with a tentative D call TRBD1 (6 bases). V lost 3 bases and J lost 4, with 10 bases in between. CDR1 DFQATT and CDR2 SNEGSKA come from the germline V gene (reference sequence). The CDR3 covers 13 residues.

The V call is TRBV20-1, the J call TRBJ1-4; D gene uncertain. This CDR3 has 15 amino acids. V lost 3 bases and J 0 bases, leaving 11 bases between the germline ends. From germline, CDR1 is DFQATT and CDR2 SNEGSKA (reference sequence). The CDR3 protein is CSASRTAATNEKLFF. The CDR3 bases are TGCAGTGCTAGTCGTACAGCTGCAACTAATGAAAAACTGTTTTTT.

CDR3 sequence: CASSLEGDNSPLHF. For the CDR3, the DNA is TGTGCCAGCAGCTTAGAAGGGGATAATTCACCCCTCCACTTT. The chain couples TRBV7-9 to TRBJ1-6; TRBD1 is a possible D gene (5 bases). Per the germline V gene, CDR1 is SEHNR and CDR2 is FQNEAQ (reference sequence). This CDR3 has 14 residues. Trimming shortened V by 1 base and J by 5 bases, and 6 bases separated the two germline ends.

In DNA, the CDR3 is TGCGCCAGCAGCTTGGTACAGGGGGCGAGGGTCACAGATACGCAGTATTTT. Translated: CASSLVQGARVTDTQYF. This chain links TRBV5-1 with TRBJ2-3; 9 bases line up with TRBD1. The CDR3 totals 17 residues. The trim removed 0 bases at V and 2 bases at J, leaving 7 bases unmatched. The germline V gene has CDR1 SGHRS and CDR2 YFSETQ.

The rearrangement uses TRBV6-7 and TRBJ1-1, with D unclear. TRBV6-7 is an ORF for which the function is uncertain. The CDR3 loop spans 16 amino acids. Trimming removed 0 bases at V and 5 bases at J, with 16 bases between. In DNA, the CDR3 is TGTGCCAGCAGTTACTCCCGCGGAGGGTACAAGACTGAAGCTTTCTTT. It translates to CASSYSRGGYKTEAFF.

J is TRBJ2-3 and V is TRBV5-8; TRBD1 matches at 9 bases. In germline, CDR1 is SGHTS, CDR2 YDEGEE. There are 16 residues in the CDR3. Trimming cost V 4 bases and J 0 bases; bases outside gene matches: 6. The CDR3 DNA sequence: TGTGCCAGCAGCCCGGGGACAGGGACCAGCACAGATACGCAGTATTTT. Amino acid sequence: CASSPGTGTSTDTQYF.

For the CDR3, the DNA is TGCGCCAGCAATAACAGGGGGCTTCGCAATCAGCCCCAGCATTTT. Amino acid sequence: CASNNRGLRNQPQHF. The chain joins TRBV4-3 to TRBJ1-5, with 9 bases that match TRBD1. With 7 bases clipped from V and 2 bases from J, the junction kept 6 bases outside the gene matches. CDR1 is LGHNA, CDR2 YSLEER, per germline. The CDR3 sequence is 15 residues long.

The chain employs TRBV7-2 and TRBJ1-5, with D possibly TRBD1 on 5 matching bases. Germline CDR1 reads SGHTA; CDR2 reads FQGNSA. Trimming removed 2 bases at V and 7 bases at J, with 6 bases between. There are 12 residues in the CDR3. This CDR3 reads CASSLRGQPQHF. The CDR3 nucleotides read TGTGCCAGCAGCTTAAGGGGCCAGCCCCAGCATTTT. The whole variable domain, remainder taken from reference TRBV7-2 and TRBJ1-5, is GAGVSQSPSNKVTEKGKDVELRCDPISGHTALYWYRQSLGQGLEFLIYFQGNSAPDKSGLPSDRFSAERTGGSVSTLTIQRTQQEDSAVYLCASSLRGQPQHFGDGTRLSIL.